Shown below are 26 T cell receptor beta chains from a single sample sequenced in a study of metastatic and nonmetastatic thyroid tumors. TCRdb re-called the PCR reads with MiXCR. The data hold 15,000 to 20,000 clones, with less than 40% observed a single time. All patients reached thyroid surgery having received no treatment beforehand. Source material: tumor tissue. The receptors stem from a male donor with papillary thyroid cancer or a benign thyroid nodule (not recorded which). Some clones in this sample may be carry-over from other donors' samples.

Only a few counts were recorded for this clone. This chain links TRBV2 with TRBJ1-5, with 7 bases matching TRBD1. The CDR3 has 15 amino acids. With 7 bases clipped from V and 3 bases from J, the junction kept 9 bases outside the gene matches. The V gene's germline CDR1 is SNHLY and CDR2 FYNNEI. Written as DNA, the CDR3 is TGTGCCAGCAAGCTAAACAGGGGTAACAATCAGCCCCAGCATTTT. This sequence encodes CASKLNRGNNQPQHF. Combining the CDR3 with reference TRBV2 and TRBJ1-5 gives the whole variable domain EPEVTQTPSHQVTQMGQEVILRCVPISNHLYFYWYRQILGQKVEFLVSFYNNEISEKSEIFDDQFSVERPDGSNFTLKIRSTKLEDSAMYFCASKLNRGNNQPQHFGDGTRLSIL.

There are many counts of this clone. The CDR3 DNA sequence: TGTGCCAGCAGCTTATACCAAGGTGGGGCCAACGTCCTGACTTTC. Translated: CASSLYQGGANVLTF. This chain connects TRBV7-7 to TRBJ2-6; D is unresolved. Germline V gene lookup returns CDR1 SSHAT and CDR2 FNYEAQ (reference sequence). Trimming stripped 2 bases from V and 3 bases from J, with 8 bases between. The CDR3 contains 15 residues.

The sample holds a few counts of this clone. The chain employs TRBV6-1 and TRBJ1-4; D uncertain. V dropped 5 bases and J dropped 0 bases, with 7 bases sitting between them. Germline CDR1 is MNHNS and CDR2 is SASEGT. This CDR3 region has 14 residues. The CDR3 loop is CASSPGSTNEKLFF. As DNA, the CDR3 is TGTGCCAGCAGTCCAGGATCAACTAATGAAAAACTGTTTTTT.

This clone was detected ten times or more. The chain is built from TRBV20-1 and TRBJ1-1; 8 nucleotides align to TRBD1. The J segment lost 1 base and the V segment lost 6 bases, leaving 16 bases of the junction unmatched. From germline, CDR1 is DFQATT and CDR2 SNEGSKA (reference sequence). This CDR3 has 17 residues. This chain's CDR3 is CSARPPGGFTSNTEAFF. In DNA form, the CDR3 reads TGCAGTGCCCGTCCACCAGGGGGCTTTACGTCGAACACTGAAGCTTTCTTT.

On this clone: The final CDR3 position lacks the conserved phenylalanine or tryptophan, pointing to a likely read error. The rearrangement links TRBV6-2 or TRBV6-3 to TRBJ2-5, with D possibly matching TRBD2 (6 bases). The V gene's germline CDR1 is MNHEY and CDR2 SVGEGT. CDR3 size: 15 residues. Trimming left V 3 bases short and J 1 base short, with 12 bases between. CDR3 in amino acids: CASSYAGGIQETQYL. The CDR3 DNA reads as TGTGCCAGCAGTTATGCTGGGGGGATCCAAGAGACCCAGTACTTG.

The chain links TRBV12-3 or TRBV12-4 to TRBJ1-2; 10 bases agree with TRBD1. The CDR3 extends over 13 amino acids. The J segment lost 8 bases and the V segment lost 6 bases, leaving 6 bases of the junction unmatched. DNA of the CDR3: TGTGCCAGCAGGGGACAGGGGTTCGGCGGCTACACCTTC. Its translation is CASRGQGFGGYTF.

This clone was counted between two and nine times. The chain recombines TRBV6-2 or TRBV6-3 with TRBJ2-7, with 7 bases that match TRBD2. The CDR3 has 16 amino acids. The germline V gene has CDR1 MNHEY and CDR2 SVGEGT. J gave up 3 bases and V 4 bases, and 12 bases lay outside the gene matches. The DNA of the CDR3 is TGTGCCAGCAGTTTACCGAGCGGGAATTCGGTCTACGAGCAGTACTTC. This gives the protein CASSLPSGNSVYEQYF.

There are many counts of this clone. Here the CDR3 DNA reads TGTGCCAGCAGCTACGGACAGGGGATGGTCTACGAGCAGTACTTC. This gives the protein CASSYGQGMVYEQYF. The chain links TRBV5-6 to TRBJ2-7; 9 positions match TRBD1. V lost 3 bases to trimming and J lost 3 bases; unmatched junction nucleotides: 7. The CDR3 is made up of 15 amino acids. Per germline, CDR1 SGHDT and CDR2 YYEEEE.

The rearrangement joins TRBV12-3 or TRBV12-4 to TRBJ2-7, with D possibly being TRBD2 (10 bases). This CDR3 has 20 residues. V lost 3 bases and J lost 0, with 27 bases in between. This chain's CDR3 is CASSFSGTGKLAGFSYEQYF. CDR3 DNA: TGTGCCAGCAGTTTCAGCGGGACAGGGAAACTAGCGGGATTCTCCTACGAGCAGTACTTC.

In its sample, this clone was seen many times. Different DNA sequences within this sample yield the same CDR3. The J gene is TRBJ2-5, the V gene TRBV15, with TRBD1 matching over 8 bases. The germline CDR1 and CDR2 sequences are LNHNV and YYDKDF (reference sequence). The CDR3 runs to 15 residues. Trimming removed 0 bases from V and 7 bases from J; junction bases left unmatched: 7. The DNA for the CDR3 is TGTGCCACCAGCAGAGATAGGGTACAGGGGGTGACCCAGTACTTC. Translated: CATSRDRVQGVTQYF.

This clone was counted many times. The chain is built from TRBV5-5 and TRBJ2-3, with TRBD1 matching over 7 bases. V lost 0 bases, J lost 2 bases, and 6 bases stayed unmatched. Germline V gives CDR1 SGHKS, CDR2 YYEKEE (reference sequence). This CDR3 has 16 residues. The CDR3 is CASSLGAQGPTDTQYF. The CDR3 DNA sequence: TGTGCCAGCAGCTTGGGGGCACAGGGGCCCACAGATACGCAGTATTTT.

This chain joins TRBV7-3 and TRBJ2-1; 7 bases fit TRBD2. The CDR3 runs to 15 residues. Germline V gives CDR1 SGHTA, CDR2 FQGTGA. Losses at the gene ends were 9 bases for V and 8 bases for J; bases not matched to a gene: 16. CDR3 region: CARLLSLLAIDEQFF. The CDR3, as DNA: TGTGCCAGACTCTTAAGCCTACTAGCGATAGATGAGCAGTTCTTC.

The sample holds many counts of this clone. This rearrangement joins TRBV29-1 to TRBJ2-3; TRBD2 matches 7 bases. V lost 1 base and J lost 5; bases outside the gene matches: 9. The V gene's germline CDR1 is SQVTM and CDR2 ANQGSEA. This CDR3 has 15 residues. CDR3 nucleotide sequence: TGCAGCGTTGAAGCGACGGGAGGCACGGGAGATACGCAGTATTTT. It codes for CSVEATGGTGDTQYF.

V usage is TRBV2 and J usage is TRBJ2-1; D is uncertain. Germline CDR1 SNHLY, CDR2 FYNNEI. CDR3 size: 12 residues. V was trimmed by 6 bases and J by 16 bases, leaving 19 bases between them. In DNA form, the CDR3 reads TGTGCCAGCAGGGTCAGGCGGTCTCCCTGTTTCTTC. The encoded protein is CASRVRRSPCFF.

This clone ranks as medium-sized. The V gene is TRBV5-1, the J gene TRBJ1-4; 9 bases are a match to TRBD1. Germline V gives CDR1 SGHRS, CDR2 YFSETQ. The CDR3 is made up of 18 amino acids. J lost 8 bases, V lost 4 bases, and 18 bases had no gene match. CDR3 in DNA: TGCGCCAGCAGCCCTCTTCCGGGACAGGGTTCGCTGAGGGAAAAACTGTTTTTT. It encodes CASSPLPGQGSLREKLFF.

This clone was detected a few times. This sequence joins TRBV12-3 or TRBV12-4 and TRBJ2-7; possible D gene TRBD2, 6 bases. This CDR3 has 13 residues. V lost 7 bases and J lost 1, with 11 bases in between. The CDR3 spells CASISGASYEQYF. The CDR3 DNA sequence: TGTGCCAGCATTTCGGGAGCGTCCTACGAGCAGTACTTC.

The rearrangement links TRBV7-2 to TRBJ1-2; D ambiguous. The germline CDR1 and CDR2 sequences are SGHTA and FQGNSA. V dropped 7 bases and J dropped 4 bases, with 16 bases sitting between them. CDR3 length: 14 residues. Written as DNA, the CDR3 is TGTGCCAGCATCTCTAGTATCGTATCCTATGGCTACACCTTC. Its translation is CASISSIVSYGYTF. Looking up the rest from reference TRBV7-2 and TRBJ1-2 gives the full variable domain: GAGVSQSPSNKVTEKGKDVELRCDPISGHTALYWYRQSLGQGLEFLIYFQGNSAPDKSGLPSDRFSAERTGGSVSTLTIQRTQQEDSAVYLCASISSIVSYGYTFGSGTRLTVV.

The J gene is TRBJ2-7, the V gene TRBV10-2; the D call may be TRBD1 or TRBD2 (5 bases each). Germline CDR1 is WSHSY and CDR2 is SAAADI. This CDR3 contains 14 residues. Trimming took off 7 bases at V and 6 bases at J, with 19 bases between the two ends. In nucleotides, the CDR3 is TGCGCCAGCAATCCGGGACCGGCCCTCGGCGAGCAGTACTTC. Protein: CASNPGPALGEQYF.

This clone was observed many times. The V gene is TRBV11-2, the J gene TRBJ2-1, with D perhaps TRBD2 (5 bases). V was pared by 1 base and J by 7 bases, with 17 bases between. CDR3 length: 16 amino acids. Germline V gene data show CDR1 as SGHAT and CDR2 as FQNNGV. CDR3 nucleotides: TGTGCCAGCAGCTTAGTAGGTGGCTTCTCGGGGAATGAGCAGTTCTTC. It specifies CASSLVGGFSGNEQFF.

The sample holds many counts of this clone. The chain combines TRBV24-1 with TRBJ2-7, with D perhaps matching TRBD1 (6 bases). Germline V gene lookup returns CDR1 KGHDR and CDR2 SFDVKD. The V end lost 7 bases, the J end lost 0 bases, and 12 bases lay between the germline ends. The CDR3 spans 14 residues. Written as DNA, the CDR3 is TGTGCCACCAGAGACCGGGACACCTCCTACGAGCAGTACTTC. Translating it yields CATRDRDTSYEQYF.

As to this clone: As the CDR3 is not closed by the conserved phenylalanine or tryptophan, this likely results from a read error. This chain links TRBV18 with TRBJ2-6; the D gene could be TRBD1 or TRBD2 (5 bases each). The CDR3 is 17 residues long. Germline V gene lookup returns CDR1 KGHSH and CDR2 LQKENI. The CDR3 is CASSPVLAGNGANALTL. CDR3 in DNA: TGTGCCAGCTCACCGGTCCTAGCAGGTAACGGGGCCAACGCCCTGACTTTA.

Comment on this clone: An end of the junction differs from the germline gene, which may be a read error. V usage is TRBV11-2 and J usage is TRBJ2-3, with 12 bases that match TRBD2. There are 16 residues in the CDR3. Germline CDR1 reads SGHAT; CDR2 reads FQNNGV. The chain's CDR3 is CASSPRLAGVADTQYF. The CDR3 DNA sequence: TGTGCCAGCAGCCCGAGACTAGCGGGAGTTGCAGACACGCAGTATTTT.

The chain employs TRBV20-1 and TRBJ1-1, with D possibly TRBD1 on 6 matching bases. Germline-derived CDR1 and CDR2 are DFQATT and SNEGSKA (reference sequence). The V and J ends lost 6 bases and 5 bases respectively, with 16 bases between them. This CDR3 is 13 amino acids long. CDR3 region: CSAPYREGTEAFF. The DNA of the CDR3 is TGCAGTGCGCCTTACAGGGAGGGTACTGAAGCTTTCTTT.

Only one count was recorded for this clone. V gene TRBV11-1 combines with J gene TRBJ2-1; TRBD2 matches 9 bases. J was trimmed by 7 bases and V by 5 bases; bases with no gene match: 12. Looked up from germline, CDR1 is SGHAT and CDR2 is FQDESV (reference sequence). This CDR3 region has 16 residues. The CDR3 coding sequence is TGTGCCAGCAGCGGGGGGGCTAGCGGGATAAAGAATGAGCAGTTCTTC. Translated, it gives CASSGGASGIKNEQFF.

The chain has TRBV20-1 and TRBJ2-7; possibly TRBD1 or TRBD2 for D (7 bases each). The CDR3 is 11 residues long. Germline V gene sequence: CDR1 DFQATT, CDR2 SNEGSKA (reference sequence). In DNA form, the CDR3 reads TGCACCGTAGGGGGCGGGGGCGAGCAGTACGTC. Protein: CTVGGGGEQYV.

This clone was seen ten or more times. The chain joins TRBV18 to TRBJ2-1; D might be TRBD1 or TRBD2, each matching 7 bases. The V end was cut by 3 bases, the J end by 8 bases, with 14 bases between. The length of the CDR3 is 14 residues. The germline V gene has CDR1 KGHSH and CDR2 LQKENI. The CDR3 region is CASSPQGGYDEQFF. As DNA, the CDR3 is TGTGCCAGCTCACCCCAGGGGGGGTACGATGAGCAGTTCTTC.